The 8 T cell receptor beta chains given below trace back to one sample, sequenced in a study of shared T cell receptors in the human thymus. TCRdb's copy holds only in-frame clones and misses some; the assay was immunoSEQ multiplex PCR. The sample yields approximately 730,000 clones, roughly 85% seen once. These data were likewise used in another study, on human thymus T cells.

Sequenced: thymocytes. These receptors all come from a girl under three years old with a congenital heart defect.

The chain combines TRBV7-6 with TRBJ2-7; 12 bases map to TRBD1. The V gene end was trimmed by 5 bases and the J gene end by 6 bases; junction bases not matched to a gene: 8. The CDR3 is 15 amino acids. Per the germline V gene, CDR1 is SGHVS and CDR2 is FNYEAQ. CDR3 region: CASSTTRDRGLEQYF. The CDR3 nucleotides are TGTGCCAGCAGCACTACTCGGGACAGGGGGCTCGAGCAGTACTTC.

This sequence joins TRBV9 and TRBJ1-1, with 7 nucleotides matching TRBD1. Germline loops: CDR1 SGDLS, CDR2 YYNGEE. The length of the CDR3 is 13 residues. Trimming at V came to 6 bases and at J to 5 bases, leaving 7 bases not matched to a gene. The CDR3 loop reads CASKGAGTTEAFF. CDR3 coding DNA: TGTGCCAGCAAGGGGGCAGGTACTACTGAAGCTTTCTTT.

This rearrangement joins TRBV9 to TRBJ2-1; D perhaps matches TRBD1 (6 bases). This CDR3 has 16 amino acids. V was shortened by 4 bases and J by 0 bases, with 14 bases between the two germline ends. CDR1 is SGDLS and CDR2 is YYNGEE in the germline V gene. CDR3: CASSYTTGTSYNEQFF. The DNA of the CDR3 is TGTGCCAGCAGCTACACGACAGGCACCTCCTACAATGAGCAGTTCTTC.

J is TRBJ2-7 and V is TRBV9; 10 nucleotides agree with TRBD2. Germline CDR1 is SGDLS and CDR2 is YYNGEE. The length of the CDR3 is 18 residues. Trimming at V came to 0 bases and at J to 7 bases, leaving 16 bases not matched to a gene. For the CDR3, the DNA is TGTGCCAGCAGCGTAGGAAAGGCTAGCGGGGGCTCCGAGGAGGAGCAGTACTTC. Translation: CASSVGKASGGSEEEQYF.

The chain recombines TRBV7-9 with TRBJ1-1, with D tentatively TRBD1 (6 bases). The CDR3 loop spans 14 amino acids. Germline lookup yields CDR1 SEHNR and CDR2 FQNEAQ (reference sequence). The V and J ends lost 4 bases and 1 base respectively, with 10 bases between them. The CDR3 loop reads CASSSGQANTEAFF. In DNA form, the CDR3 reads TGTGCCAGCAGCTCGGGACAAGCGAACACTGAAGCTTTCTTT.

The V gene is TRBV15, the J gene TRBJ2-2; TRBD2 is a possible D gene (7 bases). Between the trimmed V and J ends, which lost 1 base and 1 base, there was a span of 13 bases. Germline CDR1 reads LNHNV; CDR2 reads YYDKDF (reference sequence). The CDR3 runs to 17 residues. The CDR3, as DNA: TGTGCCACCAGCAGAGGAGGGGAGGGGGAGAACACCGGGGAGCTGTTTTTT. It specifies CATSRGGEGENTGELFF.

V gene TRBV15 combines with J gene TRBJ2-1; 9 nucleotides line up with TRBD2. The length of the CDR3 is 17 residues. Germline V gene sequence: CDR1 LNHNV, CDR2 YYDKDF (reference sequence). With 0 bases clipped from V and 4 bases from J, the junction kept 7 bases outside the gene matches. Here the CDR3 DNA reads TGTGCCACCAGCAGAGATAGCTCGAGCGGGGGGTACAATGAGCAGTTCTTC. Its protein is CATSRDSSSGGYNEQFF.

This clone was counted only a few times. The chain combines TRBV5-8 with TRBJ1-3; D not certain. CDR1 and CDR2 (germline): SGHTS, YDEGEE. This CDR3 spans 15 amino acids. Deletions cut 0 bases from V and 8 bases from J, with 15 bases between. Here the CDR3 reads CASSLVLAGSDTIYF. In nucleotides, the CDR3 is TGTGCCAGCAGCTTGGTTTTAGCGGGCTCGGACACCATATATTTT.